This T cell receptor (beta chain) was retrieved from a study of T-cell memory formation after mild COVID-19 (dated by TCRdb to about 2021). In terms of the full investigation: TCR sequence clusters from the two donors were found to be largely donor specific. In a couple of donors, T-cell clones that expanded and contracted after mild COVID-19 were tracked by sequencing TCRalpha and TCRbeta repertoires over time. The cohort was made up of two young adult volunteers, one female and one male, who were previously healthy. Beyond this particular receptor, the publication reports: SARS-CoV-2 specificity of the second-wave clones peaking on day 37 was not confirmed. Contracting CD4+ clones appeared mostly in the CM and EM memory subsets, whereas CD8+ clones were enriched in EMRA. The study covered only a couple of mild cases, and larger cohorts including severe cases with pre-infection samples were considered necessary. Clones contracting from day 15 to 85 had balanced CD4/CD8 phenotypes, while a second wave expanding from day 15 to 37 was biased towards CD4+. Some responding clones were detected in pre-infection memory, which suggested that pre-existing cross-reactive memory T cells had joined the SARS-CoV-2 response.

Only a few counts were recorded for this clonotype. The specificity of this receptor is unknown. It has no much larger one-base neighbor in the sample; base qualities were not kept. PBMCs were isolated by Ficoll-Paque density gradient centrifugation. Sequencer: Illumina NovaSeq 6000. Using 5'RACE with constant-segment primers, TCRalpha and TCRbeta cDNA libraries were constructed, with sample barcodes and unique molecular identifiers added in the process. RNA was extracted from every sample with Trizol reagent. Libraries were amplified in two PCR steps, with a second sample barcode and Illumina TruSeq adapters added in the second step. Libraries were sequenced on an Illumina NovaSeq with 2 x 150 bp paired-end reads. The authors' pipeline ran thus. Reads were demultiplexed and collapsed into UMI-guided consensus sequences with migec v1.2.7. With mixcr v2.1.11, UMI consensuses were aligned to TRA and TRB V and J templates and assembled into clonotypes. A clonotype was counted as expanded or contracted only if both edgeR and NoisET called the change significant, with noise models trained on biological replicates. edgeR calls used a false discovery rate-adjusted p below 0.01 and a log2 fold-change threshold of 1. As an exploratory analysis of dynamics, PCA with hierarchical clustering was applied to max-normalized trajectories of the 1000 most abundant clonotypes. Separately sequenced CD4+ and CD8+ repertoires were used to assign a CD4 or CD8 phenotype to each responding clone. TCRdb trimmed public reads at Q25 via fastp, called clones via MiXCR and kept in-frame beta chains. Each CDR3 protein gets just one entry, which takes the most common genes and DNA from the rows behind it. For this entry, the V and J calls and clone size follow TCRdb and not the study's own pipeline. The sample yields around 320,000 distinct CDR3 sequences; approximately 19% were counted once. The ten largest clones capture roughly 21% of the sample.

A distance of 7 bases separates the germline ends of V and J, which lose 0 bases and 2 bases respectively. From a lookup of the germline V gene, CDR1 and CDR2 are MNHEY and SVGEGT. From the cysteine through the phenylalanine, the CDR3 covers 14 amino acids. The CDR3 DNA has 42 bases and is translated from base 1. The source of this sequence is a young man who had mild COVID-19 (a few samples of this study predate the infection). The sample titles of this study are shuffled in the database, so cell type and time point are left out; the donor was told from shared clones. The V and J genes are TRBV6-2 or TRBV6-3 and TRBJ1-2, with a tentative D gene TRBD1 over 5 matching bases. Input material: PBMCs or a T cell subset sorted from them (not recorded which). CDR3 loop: CASSYSRGNYGYTF. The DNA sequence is TGTGCCAGCAGTTACTCAAGGGGCAACTATGGCTACACCTTC.